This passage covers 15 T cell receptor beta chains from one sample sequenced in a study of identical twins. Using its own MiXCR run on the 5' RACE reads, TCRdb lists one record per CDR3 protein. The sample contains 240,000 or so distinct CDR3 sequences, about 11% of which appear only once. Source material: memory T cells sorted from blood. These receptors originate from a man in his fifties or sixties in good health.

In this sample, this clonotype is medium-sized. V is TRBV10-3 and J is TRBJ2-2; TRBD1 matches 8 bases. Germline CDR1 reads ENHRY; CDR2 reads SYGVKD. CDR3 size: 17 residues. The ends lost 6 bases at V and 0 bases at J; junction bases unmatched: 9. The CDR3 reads CAIRRGRGQANTGELFF. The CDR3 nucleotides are TGTGCCATCAGACGGGGAAGGGGACAGGCGAACACCGGGGAGCTGTTTTTT.

CDR3 sequence (DNA): TGTGCCAGCAGCTCGAGGGCGGGGACAGGGCTGTCCTACGAGCAGTACTTC. Translation: CASSSRAGTGLSYEQYF. V usage is TRBV5-6 and J usage is TRBJ2-7, with 9 nucleotides matching TRBD1. The CDR3 is 17 amino acids. With 3 bases clipped from V and 1 base from J, the junction kept 11 bases outside the gene matches. The germline V gene encodes CDR1 SGHDT and CDR2 YYEEEE.

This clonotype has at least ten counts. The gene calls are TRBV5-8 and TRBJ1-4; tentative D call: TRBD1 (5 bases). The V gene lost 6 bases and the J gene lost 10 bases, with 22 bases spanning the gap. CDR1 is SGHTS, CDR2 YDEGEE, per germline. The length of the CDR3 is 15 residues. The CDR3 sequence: CASTLRGSESRKLFF. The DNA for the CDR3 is TGTGCCAGCACTTTGCGGGGCAGCGAATCCCGAAAACTGTTTTTT.

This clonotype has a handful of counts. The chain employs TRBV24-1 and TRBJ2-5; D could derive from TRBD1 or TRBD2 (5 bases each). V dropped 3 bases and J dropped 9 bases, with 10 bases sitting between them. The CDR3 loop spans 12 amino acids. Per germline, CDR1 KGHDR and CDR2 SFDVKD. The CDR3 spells CATSDTGQAQYF. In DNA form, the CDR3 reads TGTGCCACCAGTGATACGGGGCAGGCCCAGTACTTC.

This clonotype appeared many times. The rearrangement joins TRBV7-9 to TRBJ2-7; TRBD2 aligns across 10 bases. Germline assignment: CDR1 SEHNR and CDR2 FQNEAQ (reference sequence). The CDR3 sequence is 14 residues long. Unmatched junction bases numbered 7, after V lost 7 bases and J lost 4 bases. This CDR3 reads CASTRSSGSYEQYF. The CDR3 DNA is TGTGCCAGCACGCGGTCTAGCGGGAGTTACGAGCAGTACTTC.

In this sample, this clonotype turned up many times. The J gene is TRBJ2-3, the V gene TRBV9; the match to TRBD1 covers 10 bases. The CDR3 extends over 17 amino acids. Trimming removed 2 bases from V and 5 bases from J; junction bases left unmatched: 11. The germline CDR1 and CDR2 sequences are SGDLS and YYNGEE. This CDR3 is CASSVDHGTGAGDTQYF. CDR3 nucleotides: TGTGCCAGCAGCGTCGACCATGGGACAGGGGCCGGAGATACGCAGTATTTT.

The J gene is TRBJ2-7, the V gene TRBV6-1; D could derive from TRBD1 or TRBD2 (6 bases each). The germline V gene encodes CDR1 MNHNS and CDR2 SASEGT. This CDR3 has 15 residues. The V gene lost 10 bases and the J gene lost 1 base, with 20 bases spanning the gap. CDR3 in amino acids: CATSWMTGLSYEQYF. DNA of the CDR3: TGTGCCACCTCGTGGATGACAGGACTATCCTACGAGCAGTACTTC.

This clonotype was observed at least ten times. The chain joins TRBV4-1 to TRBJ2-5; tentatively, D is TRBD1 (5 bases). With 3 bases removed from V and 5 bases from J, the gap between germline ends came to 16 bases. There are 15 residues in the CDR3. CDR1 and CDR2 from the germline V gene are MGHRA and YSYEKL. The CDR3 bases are TGCGCCAGCAGCCACCTCAGGGCGGCGGTGGAGACCCAGTACTTC. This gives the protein CASSHLRAAVETQYF.

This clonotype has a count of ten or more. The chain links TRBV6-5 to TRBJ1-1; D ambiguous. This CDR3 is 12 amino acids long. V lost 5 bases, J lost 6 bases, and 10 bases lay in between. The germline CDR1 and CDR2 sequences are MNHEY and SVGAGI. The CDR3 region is CASSPGWPEAFF. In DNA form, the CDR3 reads TGTGCCAGCAGTCCCGGGTGGCCTGAAGCTTTCTTT.

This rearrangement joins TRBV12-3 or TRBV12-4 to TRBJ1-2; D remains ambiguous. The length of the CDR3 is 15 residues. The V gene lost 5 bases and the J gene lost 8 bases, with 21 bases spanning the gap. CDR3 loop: CASSPRRLNRPGYTF. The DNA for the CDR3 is TGTGCCAGCAGTCCCAGGCGGCTGAATCGTCCGGGCTACACCTTC.

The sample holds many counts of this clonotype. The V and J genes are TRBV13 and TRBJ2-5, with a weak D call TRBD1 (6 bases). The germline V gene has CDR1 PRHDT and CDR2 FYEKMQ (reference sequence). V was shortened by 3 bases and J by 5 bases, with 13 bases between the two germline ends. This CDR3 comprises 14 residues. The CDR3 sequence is CASSLTGLTETQYF. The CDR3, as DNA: TGTGCCAGCAGCTTGACAGGTCTTACCGAGACCCAGTACTTC. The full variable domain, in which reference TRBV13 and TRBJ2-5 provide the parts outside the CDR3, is AAGVIQSPRHLIKEKRETATLKCYPIPRHDTVYWYQQGPGQDPQFLISFYEKMQSDKGSIPDRFSAQQFSDYHSELNMSSLELGDSALYFCASSLTGLTETQYFGPGTRLLVL.

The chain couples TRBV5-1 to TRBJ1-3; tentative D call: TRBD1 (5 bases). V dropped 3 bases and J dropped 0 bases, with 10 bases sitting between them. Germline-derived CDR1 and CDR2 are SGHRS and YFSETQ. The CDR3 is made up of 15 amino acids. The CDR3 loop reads CASSWDGRSGNTIYF. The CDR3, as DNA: TGCGCCAGCAGCTGGGACGGCCGCTCTGGAAACACCATATATTTT.

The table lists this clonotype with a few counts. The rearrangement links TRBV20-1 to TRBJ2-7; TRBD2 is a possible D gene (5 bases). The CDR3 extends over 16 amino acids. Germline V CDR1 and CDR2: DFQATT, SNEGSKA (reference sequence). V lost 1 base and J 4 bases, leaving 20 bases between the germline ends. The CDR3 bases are TGCAGTGCTAGAGGTTCCCACGTTGGCGAGGGATACGAGCAGTACTTC. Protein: CSARGSHVGEGYEQYF.

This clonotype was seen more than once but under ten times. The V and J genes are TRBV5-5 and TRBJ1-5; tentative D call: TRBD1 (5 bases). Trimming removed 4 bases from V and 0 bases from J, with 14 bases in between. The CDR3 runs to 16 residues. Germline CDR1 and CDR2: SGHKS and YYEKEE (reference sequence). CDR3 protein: CASSPHPRDSNQPQHF. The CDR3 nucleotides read TGTGCCAGCAGCCCCCATCCCAGGGATAGCAATCAGCCCCAGCATTTT.

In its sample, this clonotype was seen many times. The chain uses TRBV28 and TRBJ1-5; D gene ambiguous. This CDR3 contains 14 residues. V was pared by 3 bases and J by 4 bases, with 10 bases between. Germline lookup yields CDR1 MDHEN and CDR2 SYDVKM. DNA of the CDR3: TGTGCCAGCAGTTTTTGGGCCGGAAATCAGCCCCAGCATTTT. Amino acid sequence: CASSFWAGNQPQHF.